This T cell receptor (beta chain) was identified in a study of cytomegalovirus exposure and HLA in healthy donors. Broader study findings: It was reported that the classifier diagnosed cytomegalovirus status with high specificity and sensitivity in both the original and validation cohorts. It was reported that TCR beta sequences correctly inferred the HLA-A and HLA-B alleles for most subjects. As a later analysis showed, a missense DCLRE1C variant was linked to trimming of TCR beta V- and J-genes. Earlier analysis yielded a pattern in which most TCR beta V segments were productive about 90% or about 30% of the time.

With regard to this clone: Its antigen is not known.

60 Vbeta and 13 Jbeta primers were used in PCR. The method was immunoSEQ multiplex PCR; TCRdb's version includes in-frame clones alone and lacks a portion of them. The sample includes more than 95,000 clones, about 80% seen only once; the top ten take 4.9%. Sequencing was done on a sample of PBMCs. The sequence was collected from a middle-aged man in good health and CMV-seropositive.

The CDR3: CASSLRDRVLGANVLTF. The CDR3, as DNA: TGTGCCAGCAGCCTCCGGGACAGGGTACTTGGGGCCAACGTCCTGACTTTC. The rearrangement uses TRBV5-4 and TRBJ2-6, with 9 bases identical to TRBD1. The CDR3 spans 17 residues. CDR1 and CDR2 from the germline V gene are SGHNT and YYREEE (reference sequence). The trim removed 4 bases at V and 3 bases at J, leaving 8 bases unmatched.